One sample yielded the 26 T cell receptor beta chains listed below, sequenced in a study of shared clonotypes between healthy human individuals. TCRdb's copy holds only in-frame clones and misses some; the assay was immunoSEQ multiplex PCR. The sample contains about 1,800,000 clones, about 95% of which appear only once. Only CD45RO-negative cells positively selected for CCR7 counted as naive CD8 cells, so terminally differentiated effector memory CD45RA+ cells were excluded. The sequencing input was naive CD8+ T cells sorted from blood. These receptors were obtained from a man between 18 and 35 years old in good health.

CDR3 in amino acids: CASSYTGTGGEQYF. CDR3 nucleotides: TGTGCCAGCAGTTACACGGGGACAGGCGGCGAGCAGTACTTC. V and J are TRBV6-6 and TRBJ2-7; TRBD1 matches 8 bases. Germline V gene data show CDR1 as MNHNY and CDR2 as SVGAGI (reference sequence). The CDR3 covers 14 residues. V shed 2 bases, J shed 6 bases, and the junction held 6 bases outside the gene matches.

The chain links TRBV28 to TRBJ2-7; TRBD1 matches at 9 bases. V lost 6 bases and J lost 2; bases outside the gene matches: 5. The CDR3 is 14 residues long. Looked up from germline, CDR1 is MDHEN and CDR2 is SYDVKM. The CDR3 protein is CASREGQGAYEQYF. In DNA form, the CDR3 reads TGTGCCAGCAGGGAGGGACAGGGAGCCTACGAGCAGTACTTC.

The genes are TRBV11-2 and TRBJ1-3; D gene uncertain. CDR1 is SGHAT and CDR2 is FQNNGV in the germline V gene. The CDR3 spans 16 residues. V lost 3 bases and J 0 bases, leaving 12 bases between the germline ends. CDR3 amino acids: CASSFHTVSSGNTIYF. The CDR3 region has the DNA TGTGCCAGCAGCTTCCATACAGTGAGCTCTGGAAACACCATATATTTT.

The V call is TRBV27, the J call TRBJ1-2; no clear D. Germline V gives CDR1 MNHEY, CDR2 SMNVEV (reference sequence). The CDR3 runs 14 residues. V lost 3 bases, J lost 1 base, and 9 bases lay in between. CDR3 DNA sequence: TGTGCCAGCAGTTTCTCGCCCCTTAACTATGGCTACACCTTC. It translates to CASSFSPLNYGYTF.

Turning to this clone: It may be a read error: a sequence one base away is much more abundant. The identical CDR3 is also encoded by other nucleotide sequences in the sample. The rearrangement joins TRBV13 to TRBJ2-7, with D perhaps matching TRBD2 (6 bases). The V end was cut by 3 bases, the J end by 1 base, with 7 bases between. Germline V gene lookup returns CDR1 PRHDT and CDR2 FYEKMQ (reference sequence). The CDR3 extends over 13 amino acids. The CDR3 protein is CASSLGRSYEQYF. CDR3 coding DNA: TGTGCCAGCAGCTTGGGGAGGTCCTACGAGCAGTACTTC.

V is TRBV28 and J is TRBJ1-6, with 7 positions matching TRBD1. V shed 6 bases, J shed 4 bases, and the junction held 15 bases outside the gene matches. The CDR3 extends over 18 amino acids. Germline V gene sequence: CDR1 MDHEN, CDR2 SYDVKM. The CDR3 DNA reads as TGTGCCAGCAGCTCCCCGCCCTCCGACAGGGTTTATAATTCACCCCTCCACTTT. It specifies CASSSPPSDRVYNSPLHF.

The chain has TRBV11-2 and TRBJ1-4, with D possibly matching TRBD1 (5 bases). Trimming pared 7 bases from V and 2 bases from J, leaving 8 bases between. The CDR3 extends over 13 amino acids. Germline loops: CDR1 SGHAT, CDR2 FQNNGV. Here the CDR3 DNA reads TGTGCCAGCACCGGGGGGACTAATGAAAAACTGTTTTTT. Translation gives CASTGGTNEKLFF.

This chain links TRBV7-9 with TRBJ2-7; perhaps TRBD2 as D (7 bases). CDR3 size: 14 residues. The V gene lost 0 bases and the J gene lost 5 bases, with 11 bases spanning the gap. Per the germline V gene, CDR1 is SEHNR and CDR2 is FQNEAQ (reference sequence). This CDR3 reads CASSLAGGPDEQYF. Here the CDR3 DNA reads TGTGCCAGCAGCTTAGCGGGGGGGCCAGACGAGCAGTACTTC. Supplemented by reference TRBV7-9 and TRBJ2-7, the full variable domain reads DTGVSQNPRHKITKRGQNVTFRCDPISEHNRLYWYRQTLGQGPEFLTYFQNEAQLEKSRLLSDRFSAERPKGSFSTLEIQRTEQGDSAMYLCASSLAGGPDEQYFGPGTRLTVT.

This chain connects TRBV5-5 to TRBJ2-7, with 7 bases aligning to TRBD1. CDR3 length: 15 residues. Per the germline V gene, CDR1 is SGHKS and CDR2 is YYEKEE (reference sequence). Losses at the gene ends were 3 bases for V and 1 base for J; bases not matched to a gene: 7. This CDR3 is CASSWTPGQSYEQYF. The CDR3 nucleotides read TGTGCCAGCAGCTGGACCCCGGGACAGTCCTACGAGCAGTACTTC.

The chain links TRBV6-4 to TRBJ2-2, with TRBD2 identical over 11 bases. The J segment lost 4 bases and the V segment lost 0 bases, leaving 7 bases of the junction unmatched. Germline CDR1 reads MRHNA; CDR2 reads SNTAGT. The CDR3 totals 18 residues. The CDR3 protein is CASSDSRSLAGGTGELFF. CDR3 coding DNA: TGTGCCAGCAGTGACTCGAGGTCCCTAGCGGGGGGCACCGGGGAGCTGTTTTTT.

The chain couples TRBV4-1 to TRBJ2-7; D is possibly TRBD2 (5 bases). Germline lookup yields CDR1 MGHRA and CDR2 YSYEKL. Trimming took 1 base from V and 5 from J, leaving 9 bases between them. The CDR3 runs to 13 residues. CDR3 coding DNA: TGCGCCAGCAGCCAAGTGGAGGATAACGAGCAGTACTTC. It encodes CASSQVEDNEQYF.

This chain connects TRBV28 to TRBJ2-7, with TRBD1 as a possible D gene (7 bases). V shed 4 bases and J shed 3 bases, with 16 bases lying between them. The CDR3 sequence is 15 residues long. The germline V gene has CDR1 MDHEN and CDR2 SYDVKM. The CDR3 is CASSWRGQFHYEQYF. In nucleotides, the CDR3 is TGTGCCAGCAGTTGGAGGGGACAGTTCCACTACGAGCAGTACTTC.

This clone was recorded only once. V is TRBV6-6 and J is TRBJ2-1, with 7 bases matching TRBD2. The V gene end was trimmed by 5 bases and the J gene end by 8 bases; junction bases not matched to a gene: 12. Per germline, CDR1 MNHNY and CDR2 SVGAGI (reference sequence). CDR3 length: 15 residues. The chain's CDR3 is CASSTSDGGFDEQFF. DNA of the CDR3: TGTGCCAGCAGTACTAGCGACGGGGGTTTCGATGAGCAGTTCTTC.

The J gene is TRBJ2-7, the V gene TRBV29-1; 9 nucleotides agree with TRBD1. The germline V gene encodes CDR1 SQVTM and CDR2 ANQGSEA. The CDR3 is made up of 14 amino acids. Losses at the gene ends were 5 bases for V and 6 bases for J; bases not matched to a gene: 11. In DNA, the CDR3 is TGCAGCGTTCTATATCCTACAGGGGGCGCCGAGCAGTACTTC. This gives the protein CSVLYPTGGAEQYF.

This clone is a singleton in its sample. This chain uses TRBV10-2 with TRBJ1-3, with 7 bases fitting TRBD1. The CDR3 has 14 residues. From germline, CDR1 is WSHSY and CDR2 SAAADI. The trim removed 8 bases at V and 7 bases at J, leaving 11 bases unmatched. The CDR3 DNA sequence: TGCGCCAGCGGAGACAGGGAAACTGAGAACACCATATATTTT. It yields the protein CASGDRETENTIYF.

The chain is built from TRBV5-5 and TRBJ2-7; no clear D gene. The CDR3 loop spans 13 amino acids. Trimming removed 2 bases from V and 3 bases from J, with 9 bases in between. From germline, CDR1 is SGHKS and CDR2 YYEKEE (reference sequence). The CDR3 DNA reads TGTGCCAGCAGCTTAGCAGTGGGCTACGAGCAGTACTTC. It codes for CASSLAVGYEQYF.

CDR3 region: CASSPITGIADQETQYF. As DNA, the CDR3 is TGTGCCAGCAGCCCTATTACCGGGATAGCGGACCAAGAGACCCAGTACTTC. V usage is TRBV28 and J usage is TRBJ2-5; the D gene is possibly TRBD2 (6 bases). V lost 6 bases to trimming and J lost 0 bases, with 20 bases between them. Looked up from germline, CDR1 is MDHEN and CDR2 is SYDVKM. CDR3 length: 17 residues.

This chain uses TRBV4-1 with TRBJ2-3, with D hard to call. The CDR3 loop spans 13 amino acids. Germline CDR1 and CDR2: MGHRA and YSYEKL. Trimming cost V 6 bases and J 4 bases, with 11 bases left between them. This chain's CDR3 is CASRGGDPDTQYF. The CDR3 nucleotides are TGCGCCAGCAGGGGCGGAGATCCAGATACGCAGTATTTT.

The chain uses TRBV27 and TRBJ2-3; D is uncertain. V was trimmed by 6 bases and J by 1 base, leaving 8 bases between them. The germline gives CDR1 MNHEY, CDR2 SMNVEV (reference sequence). This CDR3 has 13 residues. The CDR3 coding sequence is TGTGCCAGCAGGGTACTCCGCACAGATACGCAGTATTTT. Encoded protein: CASRVLRTDTQYF.

Notes on this clone: At the DNA level, this CDR3 is encoded by other sequences in the same sample as well. This sequence joins TRBV6-5 and TRBJ1-5, with D uncertain. CDR1 and CDR2 (germline): MNHEY, SVGAGI. The ends were cut back, 6 bases at V and 0 bases at J, with 6 bases in the middle. The length of the CDR3 is 13 residues. Here the CDR3 reads CASSTDSNQPQHF. CDR3 nucleotides: TGTGCCAGCAGCACAGATAGCAATCAGCCCCAGCATTTT.

The rearrangement links TRBV5-6 to TRBJ1-2; TRBD1 is a possible D gene (5 bases). The CDR3 extends over 15 amino acids. Germline V CDR1 and CDR2: SGHDT, YYEEEE. The V end lost 4 bases, the J end lost 5 bases, and 18 bases lay between the germline ends. CDR3 in DNA: TGTGCCAGCAGCCACGGGGGGGACTCTTGGTATGGCTACACCTTC. Amino acids: CASSHGGDSWYGYTF.

The chain is built from TRBV5-1 and TRBJ2-7; 10 bases map to TRBD1. The germline CDR1 and CDR2 sequences are SGHRS and YFSETQ. The junction had 10 bases not matched to a gene; V was cut back by 4 bases and J by 3 bases. This CDR3 contains 16 residues. The CDR3 spells CASSIGWDRGLYEQYF. CDR3 in DNA: TGCGCCAGCAGCATTGGGTGGGACAGGGGACTCTACGAGCAGTACTTC.

This clone was counted a single time. The J gene is TRBJ2-1, the V gene TRBV12-5, with 9 bases lining up with TRBD1. In germline, CDR1 is LGHNT, CDR2 FRNRAP. This CDR3 contains 15 residues. The V segment lost 3 bases and the J segment 3 bases; nucleotides outside the gene matches: 3. Written as DNA, the CDR3 is TGTGCTAGTGGTTTTGGACAGGGGATCTACAATGAGCAGTTCTTC. It specifies CASGFGQGIYNEQFF.

This clone was counted only a few times. The chain combines TRBV29-1 with TRBJ1-3; possible D gene TRBD1, 5 bases. Germline V lookup: CDR1 SQVTM, CDR2 ANQGSEA. The CDR3 is made up of 14 amino acids. V lost 3 bases to trimming and J lost 2 bases, with 11 bases between them. CDR3 sequence reads: CSVDGGDAGNTIYF. In nucleotides, the CDR3 is TGCAGCGTTGACGGAGGGGACGCTGGAAACACCATATATTTT.

This chain joins TRBV5-1 and TRBJ1-2; D may be TRBD1 (6 bases). The CDR3 consists of 14 residues. The V gene lost 3 bases and the J gene lost 3 bases, with 12 bases spanning the gap. CDR1 and CDR2 from the germline V gene are SGHRS and YFSETQ. Here the CDR3 reads CASSSQGSDYGYTF. The CDR3 DNA reads as TGCGCCAGCAGCTCACAGGGCTCGGACTATGGCTACACCTTC.

The gene calls are TRBV10-3 and TRBJ2-7; 7 bases line up with TRBD2. V shed 0 bases and J 4 bases; nucleotides not matched to a gene: 9. Germline V gives CDR1 ENHRY, CDR2 SYGVKD. The CDR3 has 16 amino acids. CDR3 DNA: TGTGCCATCAGTGAGTCGGGGGGGTCTAGTCCGTACGAGCAGTACTTC. Translation gives CAISESGGSSPYEQYF.